The subject of this entry is one T cell receptor (beta chain). As yet, its antigen is unknown. These data belong to a study of CD8 T cells in ankylosing spondylitis. The study's findings and limits: The authors found the disease-linked clones to be CD8+ and relatively rare in peripheral blood. What appeared characteristic of ankylosing spondylitis blood was a TCR beta motif of fewer than ten highly homologous variants.

TCRdb re-derived calls from the 5' RACE reads in MiXCR, one entry per CDR3 protein. The sample includes 250,000 or so distinct CDR3 sequences, about 20% of them seen just once. V lost 0 bases, J lost 6 bases, and 6 bases stayed unmatched. The CDR3 totals 16 residues. Per the germline V gene, CDR1 is LGHDT and CDR2 is YNNKEL (reference sequence). The gene calls are TRBV3-1 and TRBJ2-1; TRBD2 matches 9 bases. The receptor's source is a male donor with ankylosing spondylitis or in good health (not recorded which). The material sequenced was blood, either unsorted or a sorted T cell fraction (not recorded which). CDR3 sequence reads: CASSQDLAGAPNEQFF. In DNA form, the CDR3 reads TGTGCCAGCAGCCAAGATTTAGCGGGAGCGCCCAATGAGCAGTTCTTC.